This TCR beta chain was identified during a study of read filtering for tumor transcriptome and immune sequencing. Study-level results: IR-seq captured clonotypes deeper and more reliably than RNA-seq. About 81.9% of IR-seq clonotypes had one read, totaling around 3.5% of reads; RNA-seq: approximately 75% and 45%.

Sampling of bone marrow took place during active disease in every patient. This clonotype was detected ten times or more. Its antigen is unidentified. The library was built from 400 ng RNA with molecular barcoded adaptors for alpha/delta and beta/gamma chains. TCRdb re-derived calls from the reads in MiXCR, one entry per CDR3 protein. The table records approximately 24,000 distinct CDR3 sequences, about 20% of them present only once. The V end was cut by 1 base, the J end by 1 base, with 3 bases between. Germline V gene data show CDR1 as LGHDT and CDR2 as YNNKEL (reference sequence). The CDR3 covers 13 residues.

The sample taken for sequencing was a population of CD138-negative cells sorted from bone marrow. The chain is built from TRBV3-1 and TRBJ2-3; D call uncertain. This receptor was identified in a donor aged 40 or older with multiple myeloma. The CDR3 DNA reads as TGTGCCAGCAGCCAAGGGGGCACAGATACGCAGTATTTT. Translation gives CASSQGGTDTQYF.